The next 30 T cell receptor beta chains were all read from a single sample in a study of tumor and adjacent non-tumor tissue in lung cancer. The library came from three nested PCR rounds adapted from ARM-PCR protocols. TCRdb re-called the multiplex PCR reads with MiXCR, one entry per CDR3 protein. The sample records 65,000 to 90,000 distinct CDR3 sequences, over 75% being singletons. RNA was extracted from bulk tissue without any cell sorting. Source material: lung tumor tissue. The receptors were sampled from a woman aged 45-60 years with non-small cell lung cancer.

Regarding this clonotype: Germline and junction disagree at one end, which may indicate a read error. V is TRBV4-3 and J is TRBJ2-1, with D possibly TRBD1 on 8 matching bases. Germline V gives CDR1 LGHNA, CDR2 YSLEER. This CDR3 is 15 amino acids long. In nucleotides, the CDR3 is TGCGCCATCAGCCAAGACAGGGGACTAAGGAATGAGCAGTTCTTC. Its protein is CAISQDRGLRNEQFF.

With respect to this clonotype: At one of its ends the junction is not consistent with the germline gene, which may arise from a read error. This chain connects TRBV7-9 to TRBJ2-3; D gene unclear. The CDR3 has 13 residues. CDR1 and CDR2 (germline): SEHNR, FQNEAQ (reference sequence). The CDR3: CASTVGVAVTQYF. CDR3 nucleotides: TGCGCCAGCACTGTTGGCGTGGCAGTTACGCAGTATTTT.

This clonotype was observed a single time. One junction end disagrees with the germline gene, perhaps due to a read error. This chain uses TRBV6-5 with TRBJ2-1; 8 bases are a match to TRBD2. There are 16 residues in the CDR3. CDR1 is MNHEY, CDR2 SVGAGI, per germline. The CDR3 protein is CASSYTRLANNNEQFF. Written as DNA, the CDR3 is TGTGCAAGCAGTTACACCCGACTAGCGAATAACAATGAGCAGTTCTTC.

Note on this clonotype: Germline is not matched at one junction end, which may reflect a read error. The V call is TRBV6-1, the J call TRBJ1-3, with D hard to call. Germline loops: CDR1 MNHNS, CDR2 SASEGT. The CDR3 consists of 16 residues. The CDR3 loop is CASSEVISGSGNTLYF. The CDR3 coding sequence is TGTGCCAGCAGTGAAGTAATCTCTGGCTCTGGAAACACCTTATATTTT.

This clonotype was picked up one time. One end of the junction varies from germline; a read error may be responsible. V and J are TRBV11-2 and TRBJ2-7, with a tentative D call TRBD1 (7 bases). This CDR3 has 15 amino acids. Germline values: CDR1 SGHAT, CDR2 FQNNGV. The CDR3 protein is CASNLVPGGIGEQYF. For the CDR3, the DNA is TGTGCTAGCAACTTAGTTCCAGGGGGGATTGGGGAGCAATACTTC.

As for this clonotype: Here the CDR3 omits its conserved ending phenylalanine or tryptophan, so a read error is the likely source. J is TRBJ2-2 and V is TRBV12-3 or TRBV12-4; TRBD1 aligns across 12 bases. The CDR3 loop spans 17 amino acids. Trimming cost V 6 bases and J 8 bases; bases outside gene matches: 13. CDR3 DNA sequence: TGTGCCAGCAGCCCAGCACCGGGACAGGGGGCATTTGGGGAGCTGTTTCTT. Protein product: CASSPAPGQGAFGELFL.

As regards this clonotype: An end of the junction does not agree with germline; a read error may underlie this. This chain connects TRBV6-1 to TRBJ1-5; D may be TRBD1 (5 bases). Germline assignment: CDR1 MNHNS and CDR2 SASEGT. This CDR3 is 14 amino acids long. The CDR3 here is CASSAVGPNQPQHF. CDR3 DNA sequence: TGTGCTAGCAGTGCTGTGGGGCCCAATCAGCCCCAGCATTTT.

This clonotype came up once. This sequence joins TRBV20-1 and TRBJ1-6; TRBD1 matches 8 bases. Germline V CDR1 and CDR2: DFQATT, SNEGSKA (reference sequence). This CDR3 region has 14 residues. The trim removed 3 bases at V and 9 bases at J, leaving 7 bases unmatched. The CDR3 is CSAREDRGFSPLHF. DNA for the CDR3: TGCAGTGCTAGGGAAGACAGGGGATTTTCACCCCTCCACTTT.

As concerns this clonotype: The CDR3 carries no conserved terminal phenylalanine or tryptophan, so it likely arises from a read error. This rearrangement joins TRBV10-1 to TRBJ2-1; tentatively, D is TRBD2 (5 bases). CDR1 and CDR2 from the germline V gene are WNHNN and SYGVQD (reference sequence). The CDR3 consists of 17 residues. Trimming stripped 5 bases from V and 9 bases from J, with 26 bases between. The CDR3 here is CASSPNSGFGGGFEQFL. CDR3 nucleotides: TGCGCCAGCAGTCCGAACAGCGGCTTTGGCGGTGGCTTTGAGCAGTTCTTA.

CDR3 in DNA: TGCAGCGTTGGAGGGCGCACGGGGGCATGGGAGCAGTTCTTC. This sequence encodes CSVGGRTGAWEQFF. The rearrangement uses TRBV29-1 and TRBJ2-1, with D perhaps TRBD1 or TRBD2 (6 bases each). This CDR3 comprises 14 residues. Per germline, CDR1 SQVTM and CDR2 ANQGSEA. The ends were cut back, 4 bases at V and 10 bases at J, with 20 bases in the middle.

Remarks on this clonotype: Compared with germline, one end of the junction differs, possibly owing to a read error. The chain joins TRBV11-1 to TRBJ2-2; D might be TRBD2 (5 bases). The CDR3 sequence is 16 residues long. Germline CDR1 and CDR2: SGHAT and FQDESV (reference sequence). The CDR3: CASSSPDGVDTEELFF. DNA of the CDR3: TGTGCCAGCAGCTCCCCGGACGGGGTAGACACCGAGGAGCTGTTTTTT.

Of note for this clonotype: Sequence at one end of the junction differs from germline and may be a read error. The chain combines TRBV4-2 with TRBJ2-5, with a tentative D call TRBD1 (5 bases). There are 15 residues in the CDR3. The germline V gene has CDR1 LGHNA and CDR2 YNFKEQ. CDR3 coding DNA: TGTGCCAGCAGTCAAGTCTTCTGCAGGGAAGAGACCCAGTATTTC. This sequence encodes CASSQVFCREETQYF.

On this clonotype: Its ends do not fully match the called genes, so a read error is possible. The V gene is TRBV11-2, the J gene TRBJ1-6; D might be TRBD1 (5 bases). Germline V gene sequence: CDR1 SGHAT, CDR2 FQNNGV. This CDR3 comprises 14 residues. Here the CDR3 reads CACSLDPGQSPLHF. CDR3 sequence (DNA): TGTGCCTGCAGCTTAGATCCAGGGCAATCGCCCCTCCACTTT.

The chain employs TRBV20-1 and TRBJ1-1; maybe TRBD1 (5 bases). The CDR3 is 12 amino acids. The ends were cut back, 3 bases at V and 6 bases at J, with 11 bases in the middle. Looked up from germline, CDR1 is DFQATT and CDR2 is SNEGSKA (reference sequence). The CDR3 coding sequence is TGCAGTGCTAGTTACCAGGGACCTGAAGCTTTCTTT. It is translated as CSASYQGPEAFF.

Details on this clonotype: A clone one base away is much larger, so this may be a read error. The V gene is TRBV10-3, the J gene TRBJ2-7; D gene ambiguous. The CDR3 is made up of 13 amino acids. Per the germline V gene, CDR1 is ENHRY and CDR2 is SYGVKD. CDR3 nucleotide sequence: TGTGCCAACAGTGAGTCGGTAGTGGACGAGCAGTACTTC. Translated: CANSESVVDEQYF.

This chain connects TRBV29-1 to TRBJ2-1, with 7 bases lining up with TRBD1. Germline CDR1 is SQVTM and CDR2 is ANQGSEA. The V gene end was trimmed by 6 bases and the J gene end by 2 bases; junction bases not matched to a gene: 7. The length of the CDR3 is 14 residues. The chain's CDR3 is CSVGQWRPYNEQFF. The CDR3 region has the DNA TGCAGCGTGGGACAGTGGAGGCCCTACAATGAGCAGTTCTTC.

Comments on this clonotype: A read error may account for a junction end that differs from germline. V usage is TRBV20-1 and J usage is TRBJ2-2, with 7 bases fitting TRBD2. The germline CDR1 and CDR2 sequences are DFQATT and SNEGSKA (reference sequence). The CDR3 sequence is 14 residues long. DNA for the CDR3: TGCAGTGTTAGAGGGGCGGGAGTCCACGGGGAGTTGTTTTTT. It is translated as CSVRGAGVHGELFF.

Concerning this clonotype itself: The junction departs from the called germline gene at one end, perhaps through a read error. The CDR3 nucleotides are TGCACTGCTAGTTACGGGGAAGATGCCAAAAACATTCAGTACTTC. Encoded protein: CTASYGEDAKNIQYF. The chain joins TRBV20-1 to TRBJ2-4, with D possibly being TRBD2 (5 bases). Germline V lookup: CDR1 DFQATT, CDR2 SNEGSKA (reference sequence). The CDR3 contains 15 residues.

The chain combines TRBV4-2 with TRBJ1-1, with D uncertain. Germline CDR1 LGHNA, CDR2 YNFKEQ. The CDR3 consists of 15 residues. Deletions cut 0 bases from V and 1 base from J, with 9 bases between. The CDR3 DNA sequence: TGTGCCAGCAGCCAAGATCAGAATACGAACACTGAAGCTTTCTTT. Encoded protein: CASSQDQNTNTEAFF.

With respect to this clonotype: One end of the junction is discordant with germline, which a read error may explain. J is TRBJ2-1 and V is TRBV20-1; no firm D call. This CDR3 is built from 14 residues. Germline lookup yields CDR1 DFQATT and CDR2 SNEGSKA (reference sequence). The CDR3 here is CSARDLGGYIEQFF. In nucleotides, the CDR3 is TGCAGTGCAAGAGATCTTGGCGGATACATTGAGCAGTTCTTC.

This chain joins TRBV12-3 or TRBV12-4 and TRBJ2-5; D possibly matches TRBD1 or TRBD2 (5 bases each). The ends were cut back, 6 bases at V and 8 bases at J, with 16 bases in the middle. The CDR3 is 13 amino acids. CDR3 DNA: TGTGCCAGCAGAGTTGGGGACCAAGGAACCCAGTACTTC. Its protein product is CASRVGDQGTQYF.

Turning to this clonotype: Sequence at one end of the junction differs from germline and may be a read error. V and J are TRBV29-1 and TRBJ1-2; D remains ambiguous. From germline, CDR1 is SQVTM and CDR2 ANQGSEA. This CDR3 spans 12 amino acids. The CDR3, as DNA: TGCAGCGTTGAGTCAGGCAAATATGACTACACCTTC. It is translated as CSVESGKYDYTF.

This clonotype showed up just once. A much larger clone lies a single base off, so this may be a read error. This chain joins TRBV7-2 and TRBJ2-1; 9 positions match TRBD1. The germline CDR1 and CDR2 sequences are SGHTA and FQGNSA. CDR3 length: 15 residues. For the CDR3, the DNA is TGTGCCAGCAGCAAACAGGGGGCAGGATACAATAAGCAGTTCTTC. It yields the protein CASSKQGAGYNKQFF.

This clonotype was seen a handful of times. The chain uses TRBV2 and TRBJ2-7, with D perhaps assigned TRBD1 or TRBD2 (5 bases each). The CDR3 sequence is 13 residues long. The V gene's germline CDR1 is SNHLY and CDR2 FYNNEI. Trimming removed 6 bases at V and 2 bases at J, with 11 bases between. In nucleotides, the CDR3 is TGTGCCAGCAGGGGGGAGAGGGCCTACGAGCAGTACTTC. Its translation is CASRGERAYEQYF.

In regard to this clonotype: The junction does not match germline at one end; this may be a read error. The gene calls are TRBV13 and TRBJ2-3; the D gene could be TRBD1 or TRBD2 (5 bases each). The CDR3 loop spans 14 amino acids. The germline V gene encodes CDR1 PRHDT and CDR2 FYEKMQ (reference sequence). CDR3 protein: CANSFPGRTGTQYF. In DNA form, the CDR3 reads TGTGCCAACAGCTTTCCGGGAAGAACAGGTACGCAGTATTTT. Full variable domain (rest looked up from reference TRBV13 and TRBJ2-3): AAGVIQSPRHLIKEKRETATLKCYPIPRHDTVYWYQQGPGQDPQFLISFYEKMQSDKGSIPDRFSAQQFSDYHSELNMSSLELGDSALYFCANSFPGRTGTQYFGPGTRLTVL.

A note on this clonotype: The CDR3 carries no conserved terminal phenylalanine or tryptophan, so it likely arises from a read error. The rearrangement joins TRBV28 to TRBJ2-5; D call uncertain. This CDR3 is built from 14 residues. CDR1 and CDR2 (germline): MDHEN, SYDVKM. Between the trimmed V and J ends, which lost 2 bases and 5 bases, there was a span of 12 bases. CDR3 DNA sequence: TGTGCCAGCAGTTTAGGGTACCTTCCTGAGACCCAGTACTTA. Amino acids: CASSLGYLPETQYL.

In regard to this clonotype: The conserved closing phenylalanine or tryptophan is absent in this CDR3, likely reflecting a read error. This sequence joins TRBV11-2 and TRBJ2-1; 11 bases are a match to TRBD2. The germline CDR1 and CDR2 sequences are SGHAT and FQNNGV. The CDR3 extends over 16 amino acids. The CDR3 region has the DNA TGTGCCTGCAGCCGGATAATACTAGCGGGGGACAATGAGCAGTTCCTC. Its protein product is CACSRIILAGDNEQFL.

This clonotype was counted ten times or more. The V and J genes are TRBV6-1 and TRBJ2-7; weak D call: TRBD2 (5 bases). The V and J ends lost 5 bases and 3 bases respectively, with 14 bases between them. Germline V gives CDR1 MNHNS, CDR2 SASEGT. The CDR3 runs to 14 residues. The CDR3 reads CASSYRDRIYEQYF. The CDR3 nucleotides are TGTGCCAGCAGTTACCGGGATCGAATCTACGAGCAGTACTTC.

This clonotype was observed a single time. An end of the junction does not agree with germline; a read error may underlie this. J is TRBJ1-2 and V is TRBV6-5; weak D call: TRBD1 (6 bases). In germline, CDR1 is MNHEY, CDR2 SVGAGI. CDR3 size: 14 residues. In nucleotides, the CDR3 is TGTGCCACCCATGACAGGCGCTCTAACAATGGCTACACCTTC. It specifies CATHDRRSNNGYTF.

The gene calls are TRBV11-2 and TRBJ2-5, with D uncertain. The germline V gene has CDR1 SGHAT and CDR2 FQNNGV. CDR3 size: 11 residues. The ends were cut back, 11 bases at V and 4 bases at J, with 11 bases in the middle. The CDR3 is CAGNLRETQYF. CDR3 nucleotide sequence: TGTGCCGGCAACTTGAGAGAGACCCAGTACTTC.